This T cell receptor (beta chain) originates from a study of blood T cell repertoires in COVID-19. Study as a whole: The United States, Italy and Spain supplied acute and convalescent COVID-19 samples.

Assay used: immunoSEQ multiplex PCR; TCRdb lists only in-frame clones, some missing. The data hold under 300,000 clones, with 70% to 90% observed a single time. Participant-reported clinical history was the basis for cohort assignment. Cohort 3 recovery required two negative PCRs, clearance, or symptom resolution. This clone came up many times. This receptor was obtained from a man younger than 35 who had recovered from COVID-19. The sequencing sample was made of PBMCs or T cells enriched from blood (not recorded which).

The CDR3 DNA follows: TGTGCCAGCAGTGACCCCGGACAGATTGGCTACACCTTC. Translation: CASSDPGQIGYTF. The V gene is TRBV6-4, the J gene TRBJ1-2, with a possible D match to TRBD1 (6 bases). The length of the CDR3 is 13 residues. Germline lookup yields CDR1 MRHNA and CDR2 SNTAGT. V lost 2 bases and J 7 bases, leaving 11 bases between the germline ends.